What follows are 30 T cell receptor beta chains derived from one specimen sequenced in a study of blood T cell repertoires in COVID-19. The table came from immunoSEQ multiplex PCR; TCRdb's copy has only in-frame clones and leaves some out. The data hold some 99,000 clones, with around nine tenths observed a single time. Sequencing was done on a sample of peripheral blood. These receptors were obtained from a human donor with COVID-19, enrolled during active disease. The donor label of this sample is uncertain.

The chain has TRBV7-8 and TRBJ1-3; D gene unclear. Trimming left V 5 bases short and J 2 bases short, with 16 bases between. The CDR3 is made up of 16 amino acids. Per germline, CDR1 SGHVS and CDR2 FQNEAQ. As DNA, the CDR3 is TGTGCCAGCAGCCCCCTAGGCACCGCACCTGGAAACACCATATATTTT. Translation gives CASSPLGTAPGNTIYF. Using reference TRBV7-8 and TRBJ1-3 for the parts outside the CDR3, the full variable domain is GAGVSQSPRYKVAKRGQDVALRCDPISGHVSLFWYQQALGQGPEFLTYFQNEAQLDKSGLPSDRFFAERPEGSVSTLKIQRTQQEDSAVYLCASSPLGTAPGNTIYFGEGSWLTVV.

The J gene is TRBJ2-1, the V gene TRBV7-9; 9 positions agree with TRBD2. V shed 0 bases, J shed 3 bases, and the junction held 6 bases outside the gene matches. The germline V gene encodes CDR1 SEHNR and CDR2 FQNEAQ (reference sequence). CDR3 length: 17 amino acids. The CDR3, as DNA: TGTGCCAGCAGCTTAGCGCTCGGTAGCGGGGGCTACAATGAGCAGTTCTTC. The encoded protein is CASSLALGSGGYNEQFF.

About this clone itself: The sample carries other DNA sequences with the same CDR3. V and J are TRBV19 and TRBJ1-5, with 9 bases matching TRBD1. The CDR3 runs to 14 residues. Looked up from germline, CDR1 is LNHDA and CDR2 is SQIVND (reference sequence). Trimming took 5 bases from V and 6 from J; bases not matched to a gene: 5. The CDR3 loop is CASSGTGGSQPQHF. CDR3 nucleotides: TGTGCCAGTAGTGGAACAGGGGGCAGTCAGCCCCAGCATTTT.

The chain carries TRBV5-5 and TRBJ2-1, with 11 bases fitting TRBD1. The CDR3 loop spans 13 amino acids. V lost 0 bases to trimming and J lost 14 bases; unmatched junction nucleotides: 4. Per the germline V gene, CDR1 is SGHKS and CDR2 is YYEKEE (reference sequence). The CDR3 DNA reads as TGTGCCAGCAGCTTGGAGTCGGGACAGGGGGAGTTCTTC. It is translated as CASSLESGQGEFF.

There are a few counts of this clone. The chain carries TRBV9 and TRBJ2-7; the D gene is possibly TRBD1 (6 bases). The germline gives CDR1 SGDLS, CDR2 YYNGEE. The V and J ends lost 1 base and 1 base respectively, with 12 bases between them. There are 15 residues in the CDR3. CDR3 protein: CASSVTPTGSYEQYF. Here the CDR3 DNA reads TGTGCCAGCAGCGTAACCCCGACAGGTTCCTACGAGCAGTACTTC.

This chain uses TRBV5-1 with TRBJ2-3; D not resolved. This CDR3 has 17 residues. Germline values: CDR1 SGHRS, CDR2 YFSETQ. Trimming stripped 0 bases from V and 0 bases from J, with 14 bases between. This CDR3 is CASSLGLQNPSTDTQYF. CDR3 bases: TGCGCCAGCAGCTTGGGTCTCCAGAACCCTAGCACAGATACGCAGTATTTT. The complete variable domain, with remaining parts taken from reference TRBV5-1 and TRBJ2-3, reads KAGVTQTPRYLIKTRGQQVTLSCSPISGHRSVSWYQQTPGQGLQFLFEYFSETQRNKGNFPGRFSGRQFSNSRSEMNVSTLELGDSALYLCASSLGLQNPSTDTQYFGPGTRLTVL.

The V gene is TRBV2, the J gene TRBJ2-5, with D possibly being TRBD1 (5 bases). The V gene's germline CDR1 is SNHLY and CDR2 FYNNEI. The CDR3 length is 14 residues. Trimming left V 3 bases short and J 2 bases short, with 10 bases between. The CDR3 spells CASSESRVQETQYF. The CDR3 DNA sequence: TGTGCCAGCAGTGAGAGCAGGGTGCAAGAGACCCAGTACTTC.

The chain carries TRBV5-1 and TRBJ2-2; tentative D call: TRBD2 (6 bases). Germline V gene sequence: CDR1 SGHRS, CDR2 YFSETQ. The CDR3 covers 14 residues. Trimming stripped 9 bases from V and 7 bases from J, with 19 bases between. CDR3 coding DNA: TGCGCCACTTCCCTCGGCGCCGGGAGCGGGGAGCTGTTTTTT. Translated: CATSLGAGSGELFF.

The chain links TRBV29-1 to TRBJ1-1, with TRBD1 as a possible D gene (6 bases). Germline loops: CDR1 SQVTM, CDR2 ANQGSEA. The CDR3 is 14 amino acids. V lost 7 bases and J 5 bases, leaving 20 bases between the germline ends. In nucleotides, the CDR3 is TGCAGCGCCCGAGGGGGGGGCGGTCGAACTGAAGCTTTCTTT. Protein product: CSARGGGGRTEAFF.

The CDR3 loop is CAIILGSLSYNEQFF. The CDR3 coding sequence is TGTGCCATCATCCTAGGGAGCCTCTCCTACAATGAGCAGTTCTTC. The J gene is TRBJ2-1, the V gene TRBV7-9; TRBD2 is a possible D gene (5 bases). Germline V gives CDR1 SEHNR, CDR2 FQNEAQ (reference sequence). CDR3 length: 15 amino acids. V lost 10 bases, J lost 0 bases, and 16 bases lay in between.

The genes are TRBV6-6 and TRBJ2-3; 11 nucleotides agree with TRBD2. CDR1 MNHNY and CDR2 SVGAGI come from the germline V gene (reference sequence). This CDR3 is built from 16 residues. V gave up 2 bases and J gave up 5 bases; unmatched junction bases: 6. CDR3 in amino acids: CASSYGSGGALDTQYF. Written as DNA, the CDR3 is TGTGCCAGCAGTTACGGTAGCGGGGGGGCCCTAGATACGCAGTATTTT.

The chain uses TRBV11-2 and TRBJ2-5; D may be TRBD1 (6 bases). Germline CDR1 and CDR2: SGHAT and FQNNGV. V shed 5 bases and J shed 5 bases, with 18 bases lying between them. This CDR3 spans 15 amino acids. The CDR3 DNA reads TGTGCCAGCAGCCGTCGCACAGGGTCCGAGGAGACCCAGTACTTC. Residues: CASSRRTGSEETQYF.

This clone is a singleton in its sample. This chain uses TRBV25-1 with TRBJ2-4; perhaps TRBD2 as D (6 bases). This CDR3 has 13 residues. The germline gives CDR1 MGHDK, CDR2 SYGVNS. Trimming left V 6 bases short and J 11 bases short, with 17 bases between. The CDR3 is CASSPPTEGVQYF. DNA of the CDR3: TGTGCCAGCAGCCCCCCGACGGAGGGCGTTCAGTACTTC.

The V call is TRBV24-1, the J call TRBJ2-2; 12 nucleotides line up with TRBD2. CDR1 and CDR2 (germline): KGHDR, SFDVKD. This CDR3 has 16 amino acids. The V and J ends lost 2 bases and 7 bases, in that order; junction bases with no gene match: 4. The CDR3 here is CATSDSSGGAFGELFF. The DNA of the CDR3 is TGTGCCACCAGTGATTCTAGCGGGGGGGCCTTCGGGGAGCTGTTTTTT.

The genes are TRBV12-3 or TRBV12-4 and TRBJ1-2; possible D gene TRBD1, 6 bases. V was pared by 2 bases and J by 6 bases, with 10 bases between. The CDR3 extends over 13 amino acids. The CDR3 DNA sequence: TGTGCCAGCAGTTTATGGGCAGGGGATGGCTACACCTTC. Protein: CASSLWAGDGYTF.

This clone was recorded only once. The chain is built from TRBV6-5 and TRBJ1-2, with 9 nucleotides matching TRBD1. J was trimmed by 4 bases and V by 2 bases; bases with no gene match: 2. This CDR3 region has 14 residues. The germline V gene encodes CDR1 MNHEY and CDR2 SVGAGI. CDR3 sequence reads: CASSYRQGGYGYTF. CDR3 coding DNA: TGTGCCAGCAGTTACCGACAGGGGGGCTATGGCTACACCTTC.

The chain uses TRBV5-5 and TRBJ2-1, with 8 bases matching TRBD1. V shed 2 bases and J 8 bases; nucleotides not matched to a gene: 3. There are 13 residues in the CDR3. Germline loops: CDR1 SGHKS, CDR2 YYEKEE (reference sequence). This CDR3 is CASSFRQGYEQFF. CDR3 nucleotides: TGTGCCAGCAGCTTTCGACAGGGGTATGAGCAGTTCTTC.

The gene calls are TRBV19 and TRBJ2-6; no firm D call. The V and J ends lost 7 bases and 4 bases respectively, with 8 bases between them. The CDR3 is 13 amino acids. CDR1 is LNHDA, CDR2 SQIVND, per germline (reference sequence). The chain's CDR3 is CASTSVGANVLTF. The CDR3 coding sequence is TGTGCCAGTACCTCCGTGGGGGCCAACGTCCTGACTTTC.

The J gene is TRBJ1-1, the V gene TRBV2, with a weak D call TRBD1 (5 bases). Trimming removed 5 bases at V and 10 bases at J, with 11 bases between. Per germline, CDR1 SNHLY and CDR2 FYNNEI. The CDR3 is 11 residues long. The CDR3 DNA is TGTGCCAGCAGTAAGGGGATAGGAGCTTTCTTT. It yields the protein CASSKGIGAFF.

The chain recombines TRBV5-4 with TRBJ2-3; TRBD2 is a possible D gene (6 bases). The V gene's germline CDR1 is SGHNT and CDR2 YYREEE (reference sequence). The CDR3 loop spans 15 amino acids. V lost 1 base and J lost 1, with 10 bases in between. The CDR3 loop is CASSLYGGRTDTQYF. CDR3 coding DNA: TGTGCCAGCAGCTTGTACGGGGGACGCACAGATACGCAGTATTTT. The complete variable domain, with remaining parts taken from reference TRBV5-4 and TRBJ2-3, reads ETGVTQSPTHLIKTRGQQVTLRCSSQSGHNTVSWYQQALGQGPQFIFQYYREEENGRGNFPPRFSGLQFPNYSSELNVNALELDDSALYLCASSLYGGRTDTQYFGPGTRLTVL.

In its sample, this clone was seen a few times. The chain recombines TRBV3-1 (or the pseudogene TRBV3-2) with TRBJ1-6, with D possibly matching TRBD1 (5 bases). The CDR3 has 15 amino acids. Trimming left V 1 base short and J 12 bases short, with 16 bases between. Germline loops: CDR1 LGHDT, CDR2 YNNKEL (reference sequence). CDR3 sequence reads: CASSQAGARGEPLHF. The CDR3 DNA follows: TGTGCCAGCAGCCAAGCCGGGGCCCGGGGGGAACCCCTCCACTTT.

The V gene is TRBV27, the J gene TRBJ2-4; unclear D gene. Trimming stripped 5 bases from V and 6 bases from J, with 11 bases between. The CDR3 is 13 amino acids. Germline V gives CDR1 MNHEY, CDR2 SMNVEV (reference sequence). The CDR3 is CASSTVLGNIQYF. In DNA form, the CDR3 reads TGTGCCAGCAGTACAGTTCTCGGAAACATTCAGTACTTC.

The chain employs TRBV5-1 and TRBJ2-1, with D maybe TRBD2 (7 bases). Germline CDR1 reads SGHRS; CDR2 reads YFSETQ. CDR3 length: 19 amino acids. V was trimmed by 4 bases and J by 6 bases, leaving 29 bases between them. The CDR3 protein is CASSGTLQRGDYRVNEQFF. The DNA for the CDR3 is TGCGCCAGCAGCGGAACCTTACAGAGGGGGGACTATCGGGTCAATGAGCAGTTCTTC.

The rearrangement joins TRBV7-3 to TRBJ2-2; the match to TRBD1 covers 8 bases. The V gene end was trimmed by 4 bases and the J gene end by 5 bases; junction bases not matched to a gene: 6. Germline V CDR1 and CDR2: SGHTA, FQGTGA. The CDR3 is 15 amino acids. CDR3: CASSWGQAGTGELFF. The DNA of the CDR3 is TGTGCCAGCAGCTGGGGACAGGCGGGGACCGGGGAGCTGTTTTTT.

This clone showed up just once. V and J are TRBV28 and TRBJ1-1; the match to TRBD1 covers 9 bases. With 7 bases clipped from V and 9 bases from J, the junction kept 9 bases outside the gene matches. CDR3 size: 13 residues. Per germline, CDR1 MDHEN and CDR2 SYDVKM. CDR3 nucleotide sequence: TGTGCCAGCAATCGACAGGGGGTTGTTCAAGCTTTCTTT. It yields the protein CASNRQGVVQAFF.

This chain links TRBV9 with TRBJ2-2; D perhaps matches TRBD2 (7 bases). Germline V gene sequence: CDR1 SGDLS, CDR2 YYNGEE. Trimming took 4 bases from V and 3 from J, leaving 13 bases between them. This CDR3 is built from 15 residues. CDR3 sequence: CASSRGGRHTGELFF. CDR3 nucleotides: TGTGCCAGCAGCAGGGGGGGACGTCACACCGGGGAGCTGTTTTTT.

The genes are TRBV25-1 and TRBJ1-2; 10 bases match TRBD1. The V gene's germline CDR1 is MGHDK and CDR2 SYGVNS. This CDR3 spans 14 amino acids. The V segment lost 6 bases and the J segment 3 bases; nucleotides outside the gene matches: 4. The CDR3 protein is CASRRTGGDYGYTF. The CDR3 bases are TGTGCCAGCAGAAGGACAGGGGGAGACTATGGCTACACCTTC.

This clone was found a few times. The rearrangement joins TRBV3-1 (or the pseudogene TRBV3-2) to TRBJ1-1, with D perhaps matching TRBD1 (6 bases). The CDR3 runs to 14 residues. The germline V and J ends were trimmed by 5 bases and 1 base, with 11 bases remaining between them. In germline, CDR1 is LGHDT, CDR2 YNNKEL (reference sequence). DNA for the CDR3: TGTGCCAGCAGCTTACAGGGACGGAACACTGAAGCTTTCTTT. Translating it yields CASSLQGRNTEAFF.

V usage is TRBV11-3 and J usage is TRBJ2-5; D is perhaps TRBD2 (5 bases). V gave up 0 bases and J gave up 4 bases, with 12 bases separating them. The CDR3 is 15 amino acids. The V gene's germline CDR1 is SGHNT and CDR2 YENEEA. CDR3 protein: CASSLDPGSGETQYF. In DNA, the CDR3 is TGTGCCAGCAGCTTAGATCCGGGCAGCGGAGAGACCCAGTACTTC.

This chain links TRBV6-4 with TRBJ2-1; no clear D gene. V lost 4 bases to trimming and J lost 0 bases, with 4 bases between them. Germline-derived CDR1 and CDR2 are MRHNA and SNTAGT. The CDR3 extends over 13 amino acids. In nucleotides, the CDR3 is TGTGCCAGCAGTGCTAGCTCCTACAATGAGCAGTTCTTC. The encoded protein is CASSASSYNEQFF.